This T cell receptor beta chain is from a study of T cell responses to AZD1222 COVID-19 vaccine. Only in-frame clones appear in the TCRdb table, and some are missing; sequencing was by immunoSEQ multiplex PCR. The repertoire holds about 110,000 clones, with 84% as singletons. This CDR3 region has 12 residues. Germline CDR1 SGHVS, CDR2 FQNEAQ. J gave up 10 bases and V 3 bases, and 4 bases lay outside the gene matches. The chain carries TRBV7-8 and TRBJ1-1, with 8 bases aligning to TRBD1. The source material was peripheral blood, sampled on day 0 of AZD1222 vaccination. The source is an adult in good health. The CDR3 DNA follows: TGTGCCAGCAGCTTGCCAGGGGGCTCAGCTTTCTTT. The encoded protein is CASSLPGGSAFF.